The 32 T cell receptor delta chains below were found in one sample sequenced in a study of gamma-delta T cells after stem cell transplantation. TCRdb fed the RT-PCR reads into CATT to redo clone calling. The data show under 2,500 delta-chain clones, with roughly 1.1% seen just once and around 28% held by the top ten. Sample: gamma-delta T cells. Every receptor here comes from a human donor. It is not recorded whose cells these are; they may come from a transplant donor.

This clone came up a few times. With only one base between it and a far larger clone, this is likely a read error. The genes are TRDV1 and TRDJ1, with 9 nucleotides matching TRDD3. The V gene's germline CDR1 is TSWWSYY and CDR2 QGS. V lost 2 bases, J lost 0 bases, and 16 bases stayed unmatched. The CDR3 totals 20 residues. CDR3 loop: CALGEAGGRGIPGYTDKLIF. CDR3 DNA sequence: TGTGCTCTTGGGGAAGCCGGAGGCCGGGGGATACCTGGGTACACCGATAAACTCATCTTT.

Turning to this clone: It may be a read error: a sequence one base away is much more abundant. The chain has TRDV2 and TRDJ1; 8 positions agree with TRDD3. CDR1 is GEAIGNYY and CDR2 is EKD in the germline V gene. V was clipped by 2 bases and J by 0 bases; unmatched bases: 7. CDR3 length: 16 residues. In DNA, the CDR3 is TGTGCCTGTGACAGGGTTGGGGGATCGCACACCGATAAACTCATCTTT. Translation: CACDRVGGSHTDKLIF.

By sample fraction, this clone is medium-sized. Other nucleotide sequences in the sample specify the same CDR3. The V and J genes are TRDV1 and TRDJ1; D is perhaps TRDD3 (8 bases). CDR1 is TSWWSYY and CDR2 is QGS in the germline V gene. Trimming cost V 5 bases and J 0 bases, with 34 bases left between them. This CDR3 has 22 residues. The CDR3 DNA is TGTGCTCTTGGGCCACCGGATTTCCTACTCTGGGGGAAACCGGGACACACCGATAAACTCATCTTT. It is translated as CALGPPDFLLWGKPGHTDKLIF.

This clone was observed a handful of times. TCRdb pairs this DNA with a much larger clone's protein that differs at residue 14, likely a read error; the protein shown was translated from the DNA. This rearrangement joins TRDV2 to TRDJ1; 12 nucleotides agree with TRDD3. Germline V gene data show CDR1 as GEAIGNYY and CDR2 as EKD. The trim removed 0 bases at V and 7 bases at J, leaving 14 bases unmatched. CDR3 length: 18 residues. DNA for the CDR3: TGTGCCTGTGACACCGGAGGTGTACTGGGGGATACCCCCGGTAAACTCATCTTT. This encodes CACDTGGVLGDTPGKLIF.

This clone was observed a few times. A far larger clone is one base from this, pointing to a likely read error. This sequence joins TRDV2 and TRDJ1; 8 bases fit TRDD3. Germline CDR1 GEAIGNYY, CDR2 EKD. Losses at the gene ends were 0 bases for V and 1 base for J; bases not matched to a gene: 24. The CDR3 runs 22 residues. This CDR3 reads CACDTISSTPLLRDTSTDKLIF. The CDR3 region has the DNA TGTGCCTGTGACACCATTTCTTCCACCCCTTTACTGAGGGATACGAGCACCGATAAACTCATCTTT.

This clone was counted between two and nine times. This likely came from a read error, as a far larger clone is one base away. The CDR3 here is CACDPVGDWGTTDKLIF. The DNA of the CDR3 is TGTGCCTGTGACCCGGTTGGAGACTGGGGGACGACCGATAAACTCATCTTT. This sequence joins TRDV2 and TRDJ1; TRDD3 agrees at 9 bases. Trimming took 3 bases from V and 2 from J; bases not matched to a gene: 12. Germline V gives CDR1 GEAIGNYY, CDR2 EKD. The CDR3 is made up of 17 amino acids.

This clone has a handful of counts. The TCRdb protein comes from a much larger clone and disagrees with this DNA's translation at residue 3, likely due to a read error; the protein given here is derived from the DNA. The chain uses TRDV2 and TRDJ1; 7 nucleotides agree with TRDD3. The germline V gene encodes CDR1 GEAIGNYY and CDR2 EKD. The length of the CDR3 is 19 residues. The CDR3: CAYDPLSAETGENTDKLIF. CDR3 in DNA: TGTGCCTATGACCCCCTTTCTGCCGAGACTGGGGAAAACACCGATAAACTCATCTTT.

Within the sample, this clone is medium-sized (0.01 to 0.1%). This rearrangement joins TRDV2 to TRDJ1; 9 nucleotides agree with TRDD3. The CDR3 contains 17 residues. The V segment lost 3 bases and the J segment 0 bases; nucleotides outside the gene matches: 10. Germline CDR1 GEAIGNYY, CDR2 EKD. Written as DNA, the CDR3 is TGTGCCTGTGACGTCCTACTGGGGGAACCGTACACCGATAAACTCATCTTT. Translating gives CACDVLLGEPYTDKLIF.

Concerning this clone itself: This likely reflects a read error, since a far larger clone is one base away. The chain has TRDV2 and TRDJ1; D gene ambiguous. Germline V gene sequence: CDR1 GEAIGNYY, CDR2 EKD. There are 14 residues in the CDR3. CDR3 amino acids: CACGTVEYTDKLIF. The CDR3 bases are TGTGCCTGTGGCACCGTCGAGTACACCGATAAACTCATCTTT.

This clone was observed a few times. Given a far larger clone just one base away, this is likely a sequencing read error. Other DNA sequences in this sample translate to the same CDR3. The chain carries TRDV2 and TRDJ1; the match to TRDD3 covers 12 bases. Germline lookup yields CDR1 GEAIGNYY and CDR2 EKD. With 3 bases clipped from V and 9 bases from J, the junction kept 19 bases outside the gene matches. The CDR3 is 18 residues long. The CDR3 nucleotides read TGTGCCTGTGACCCTGTCCAGGGCCTTTCTGGGGGATACGCCGAACTCATCTTT. As protein: CACDPVQGLSGGYAELIF.

Regarding this clone: A read error likely explains why the TCRdb protein, taken from a much larger clone, differs from this DNA's translation at residue 12; the protein shown is translated from the DNA. V is TRDV2 and J is TRDJ2; 8 bases are a match to TRDD3. The germline gives CDR1 GEAIGNYY, CDR2 EKD. The length of the CDR3 is 18 residues. V lost 1 base and J lost 7; bases outside the gene matches: 16. The CDR3 region is CACDTLETGGPLRAQLFF. CDR3 sequence (DNA): TGTGCCTGTGACACGTTGGAGACTGGGGGTCCTCTTAGAGCACAACTCTTCTTT.

This clone turned up a few times. A read error is likely here: a far larger clone is one base away. Additional DNA sequences in this sample encode the identical CDR3. The chain combines TRDV2 with TRDJ1; perhaps TRDD3 as D (5 bases). Germline CDR1 is GEAIGNYY and CDR2 is EKD. V dropped 0 bases and J dropped 0 bases, with 19 bases sitting between them. The CDR3 totals 18 residues. The CDR3 loop reads CACDTVATGDPYTDKLIF. In nucleotides, the CDR3 is TGTGCCTGTGACACCGTAGCAACTGGTGACCCGTACACCGATAAACTCATCTTT.

On this clone: The protein TCRdb gives is from a much larger clone and does not agree with this DNA's translation at residue 10, likely a read error; the protein shown here comes from the DNA. The V and J genes are TRDV2 and TRDJ1, with TRDD3 matching 11 bases. The CDR3 totals 17 residues. The trim removed 1 base at V and 0 bases at J, leaving 6 bases unmatched. Germline CDR1 and CDR2: GEAIGNYY and EKD. The CDR3 nucleotides read TGTGCCTGTGACACTCTGGGGGATACCCAGTACACCGATAAACTCATCTTT. Amino acid sequence: CACDTLGDTQYTDKLIF.

With regard to this clone: The protein in TCRdb stems from a much larger clone and differs at residue 8 from this DNA's translation, likely a read error; here the protein is translated from the DNA. This CDR3 is CACDTLRAGGYLSDKLIF. The CDR3 DNA is TGTGCCTGTGACACCCTACGTGCTGGGGGATACCTTTCCGATAAACTCATCTTT. J is TRDJ1 and V is TRDV2, with 11 bases lining up with TRDD3. Trimming at V came to 0 bases and at J to 3 bases, leaving 11 bases not matched to a gene. The CDR3 spans 18 residues. In germline, CDR1 is GEAIGNYY, CDR2 EKD.

On this clone: This may stem from a read error, because a much larger clone lies one nucleotide away. The DNA of the CDR3 is TGTGCCTGTGACACCCTTACTGGGGGATACGCTCACCCTGTCGATAAACTCATCTTT. Its protein product is CACDTLTGGYAHPVDKLIF. The rearrangement joins TRDV2 to TRDJ1; 13 positions agree with TRDD3. Germline loops: CDR1 GEAIGNYY, CDR2 EKD. V lost 0 bases to trimming and J lost 4 bases; unmatched junction nucleotides: 13. This CDR3 is built from 19 residues.

This clone was found a few times. The genes are TRDV2 and TRDJ1, with 12 bases aligning to TRDD3. Trimming removed 4 bases from V and 0 bases from J; junction bases left unmatched: 14. The CDR3 runs to 19 residues. Germline V gene sequence: CDR1 GEAIGNYY, CDR2 EKD. The CDR3 nucleotides are TGTGCCTGTGAAAATCTACTGGGGGATACCCTCCCACACACCGATAAACTCATCTTT. It codes for CACENLLGDTLPHTDKLIF.

Concerning this clone: This could be a read error, since a much larger clone is one nucleotide away. This chain connects TRDV2 to TRDJ3, with a weak D call TRDD3 (5 bases). CDR3 length: 20 residues. V was trimmed by 0 bases and J by 2 bases, leaving 19 bases between them. Germline V gene sequence: CDR1 GEAIGNYY, CDR2 EKD. In DNA form, the CDR3 reads TGTGCCTGTGACACCGTTCCCGTACTGGACAGCCCCTGGGACACCCGACAGATGTTTTTC. This translates into CACDTVPVLDSPWDTRQMFF.

This clone occurred a few times. TCRdb assigns this DNA the protein of a much larger clone, which departs from its translation at residue 9; this likely reflects a read error, and the protein shown comes from translating the DNA. V usage is TRDV2 and J usage is TRDJ1; the match to TRDD3 covers 7 bases. Germline lookup yields CDR1 GEAIGNYY and CDR2 EKD. Trimming removed 2 bases from V and 0 bases from J; junction bases left unmatched: 8. This CDR3 spans 16 amino acids. For the CDR3, the DNA is TGTGCCTGTGACAGGGTTGGGGGACCGTACACCGATAAACTCATCTTT. Residues: CACDRVGGPYTDKLIF.

To note about this clone: Since a far larger clone is one base different, this is likely a read error. Other DNA sequences in this specimen translate into the identical CDR3. This rearrangement joins TRDV2 to TRDJ1; TRDD3 agrees at 7 bases. Unmatched junction bases numbered 13, after V lost 0 bases and J lost 1 base. This CDR3 is built from 18 residues. In germline, CDR1 is GEAIGNYY, CDR2 EKD. CDR3 region: CACDTVGTGVHPTDKLIF. The CDR3 coding sequence is TGTGCCTGTGACACCGTGGGAACTGGGGTGCACCCCACCGATAAACTCATCTTT.

Worth noting for this clone: The protein TCRdb lists belongs to a much larger clone and differs from this DNA's translation at residue 6, which points to a read error; the protein shown is made from the DNA. This chain uses TRDV2 with TRDJ1, with TRDD3 matching 13 bases. The CDR3 runs 18 residues. Germline trimming cut 3 bases from V and 0 bases from J; bases unmatched to any gene: 9. Germline loops: CDR1 GEAIGNYY, CDR2 EKD. CDR3 nucleotides: TGTGCCTGTGACCCCGCACTGGGGGATACGCAGTACACCGATAAACTCATCTTT. Translating gives CACDPALGDTQYTDKLIF.

Of note for this clone: This likely stems from a read error, as it lies one base from a far larger clone. This specimen includes other DNA sequences encoding the same CDR3. CDR3 protein: CACDTISSTPLLGDTSTDKLIF. The CDR3 nucleotides are TGTGCCTGTGACACCATTTCTTCCACTCCTTTACTGGGGGATACGAGCACCGATAAACTCATCTTT. The chain employs TRDV2 and TRDJ1, with 13 bases aligning to TRDD3. This CDR3 region has 22 residues. The junction had 19 bases not matched to a gene; V was cut back by 0 bases and J by 1 base. CDR1 is GEAIGNYY, CDR2 EKD, per germline.

This clone was detected only a few times. A much larger clone differs by one base, so this may be a read error. The same CDR3 also results from other DNA sequences found in this sample. This chain uses TRDV2 with TRDJ1; 7 positions match TRDD3. Trimming at V came to 7 bases and at J to 4 bases, leaving 11 bases not matched to a gene. Germline assignment: CDR1 GEAIGNYY and CDR2 EKD. This CDR3 region has 14 residues. Written as DNA, the CDR3 is TGTGCCTGCGACGTACTGGGGCACCGCGATAAACTCATCTTT. Translation gives CACDVLGHRDKLIF.

With regard to this clone: A read error likely explains why the TCRdb protein, taken from a much larger clone, differs from this DNA's translation at residue 6; the protein shown is translated from the DNA. The chain is built from TRDV2 and TRDJ1; D is unresolved. The germline CDR1 and CDR2 sequences are GEAIGNYY and EKD. Trimming took 0 bases from V and 2 from J, leaving 15 bases between them. The CDR3 has 16 amino acids. CDR3 coding DNA: TGTGCCTGTGACACCGTAATGAGGAGAGGAACCGATAAACTCATCTTT. It is translated as CACDTVMRRGTDKLIF.

For this clone: A far larger clone is only one base removed, so a read error is likely. V and J are TRDV2 and TRDJ1, with D possibly being TRDD2 (5 bases). The CDR3 runs to 15 residues. The V end lost 0 bases, the J end lost 1 base, and 11 bases lay between the germline ends. Germline V gene data show CDR1 as GEAIGNYY and CDR2 as EKD. The CDR3, as DNA: TGTGCCTGTGACACCATCGTTCCTGGCACCGATAAACTCATCTTT. This sequence encodes CACDTIVPGTDKLIF.

This clone was recorded a few times. The translation of this DNA and the TCRdb protein of a much larger clone differ at residue 4, probably owing to a read error; the protein shown here is translated from the DNA. The gene calls are TRDV2 and TRDJ2; 8 nucleotides line up with TRDD3. Per the germline V gene, CDR1 is GEAIGNYY and CDR2 is EKD. This CDR3 has 18 residues. J gave up 0 bases and V 5 bases, and 13 bases lay outside the gene matches. The CDR3 DNA is TGTGCCTGTGGCACACTGACTGGGGGTCGAGCTTTGACAGCACAACTCTTCTTT. Translation gives CACGTLTGGRALTAQLFF.

The table lists this clone with a few counts. This likely reflects a read error, since a far larger clone is one base away. The identical CDR3 is also encoded by other nucleotide sequences in the sample. CDR3 in DNA: TGTGCCTGCGACACTGTGGGGAGTACTGGGGGATTTCGGGTCGAGGCCGATAAACTCATCTTT. Translating gives CACDTVGSTGGFRVEADKLIF. V and J are TRDV2 and TRDJ1, with TRDD3 matching over 10 bases. The CDR3 extends over 21 amino acids. From germline, CDR1 is GEAIGNYY and CDR2 EKD.

In its sample, this clone was seen a few times. The protein that TCRdb holds for this DNA derives from a much larger clone and differs from the translated DNA at residue 10, which likely indicates a read error; the protein shown here is translated from the DNA. This chain uses TRDV1 with TRDJ1; D is perhaps TRDD2 (6 bases). The CDR3 has 23 residues. V was clipped by 4 bases and J by 3 bases, with 39 bases between them. Germline V gene data show CDR1 as TSWWSYY and CDR2 as QGS. The CDR3 is CALGVPRTSCGPIWKNSADKLIF. Here the CDR3 DNA reads TGTGCTCTTGGGGTTCCTAGGACTTCCTGCGGACCGATATGGAAGAATTCGGCCGATAAACTCATCTTT.

The chain uses TRDV2 and TRDJ1, with 12 bases that match TRDD3. In germline, CDR1 is GEAIGNYY, CDR2 EKD. The junction had 7 bases not matched to a gene; V was cut back by 3 bases and J by 0 bases. The CDR3 is 17 amino acids. In DNA, the CDR3 is TGTGCCTGTGACCCACTGGGGGATACCCGGTACACCGATAAACTCATCTTT. Translated, it gives CACDPLGDTRYTDKLIF.

A few counts support this clone. A read error likely explains this, since a far larger clone differs by one base. The sample has other DNA sequences that encode this CDR3 too. The chain has TRDV2 and TRDJ1, with 9 nucleotides matching TRDD3. The germline V gene has CDR1 GEAIGNYY and CDR2 EKD. Losses at the gene ends were 3 bases for V and 0 bases for J; bases not matched to a gene: 22. This CDR3 is 21 amino acids long. The DNA of the CDR3 is TGTGCCTGTGACCCCTTACGTTCGGGGGATACCCCCTCAGCGAACACCGATAAACTCATCTTT. Encoded protein: CACDPLRSGDTPSANTDKLIF.

This clone occurred a few times. This likely came from a read error, as a far larger clone is one base away. The same CDR3 can be traced to other DNA sequences in this sample. The genes are TRDV2 and TRDJ3; 8 bases are a match to TRDD3. The CDR3 has 19 amino acids. Germline V gives CDR1 GEAIGNYY, CDR2 EKD. This chain's CDR3 is CACDTWGKSDSWDTRQMFF. The CDR3 DNA reads as TGTGCCTGCGACACCTGGGGGAAATCCGACTCCTGGGACACCCGACAGATGTTTTTC.

Only a few counts were recorded for this clone. A far bigger clonotype differs at one base, so this is likely a read error. Other DNA sequences in the sample encode the same CDR3. The chain's CDR3 is CACDTVGLGGFSYTDKLIF. In DNA, the CDR3 is TGTGCCTGCGACACGGTCGGTCTTGGTGGGTTTTCGTACACCGATAAACTCATCTTT. This chain joins TRDV2 and TRDJ1; D remains ambiguous. The CDR3 is 19 residues long. In germline, CDR1 is GEAIGNYY, CDR2 EKD.

In regard to this clone: This is likely an artifact of a read error, given a far larger clone one base away. Other DNA sequences from this sample encode an identical CDR3 as well. The chain couples TRDV2 to TRDJ1; D is uncertain. Deletions cut 7 bases from V and 0 bases from J, with 26 bases between. The CDR3 spans 18 residues. From germline, CDR1 is GEAIGNYY and CDR2 EKD. The CDR3 nucleotides read TGTGCCTGCGACTCTGTCGGCTATCAAGAGGGCTACACCGATAAACTCATCTTT. This translates into CACDSVGYQEGYTDKLIF.